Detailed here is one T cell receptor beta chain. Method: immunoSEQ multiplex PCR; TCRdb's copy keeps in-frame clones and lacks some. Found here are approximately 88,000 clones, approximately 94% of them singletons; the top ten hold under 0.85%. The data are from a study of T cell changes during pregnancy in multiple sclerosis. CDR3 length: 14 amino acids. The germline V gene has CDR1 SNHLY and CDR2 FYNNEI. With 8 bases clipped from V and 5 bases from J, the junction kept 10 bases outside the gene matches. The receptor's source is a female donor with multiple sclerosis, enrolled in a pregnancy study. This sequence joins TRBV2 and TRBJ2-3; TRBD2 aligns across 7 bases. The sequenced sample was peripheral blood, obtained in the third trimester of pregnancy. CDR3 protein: CASSPRLAVDTQYF. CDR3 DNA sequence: TGTGCCAGCTCCCCAAGGCTAGCGGTAGATACGCAGTATTTT.